A selection of T cell receptor beta chains follows, all from one sample in a study of shared clonotypes between healthy human individuals. Clones were read by immunoSEQ multiplex PCR, and TCRdb kept only the in-frame ones, dropping some. The sample shows 660,000 or so clones, 90% to 97% of them seen only once. Sequenced sample: naive CD8+ T cells sorted from blood. Source of these receptors: a young woman in good health. Both conserved end residues are part of each CDR3. The D gene is left open where the match is weak. Only some rows state a clone size, as once, few, many or a class for expanded clones.

TRBV28	.	.	TRBJ2-7	CASSFTLSYEQYF	TGTGCCAGCAGTTTCACCTTATCCTACGAGCAGTACTTC
TRBV9	.	.	TRBJ2-3	CASSPSGDTDTQYF	TGTGCCAGCAGCCCCAGTGGGGACACAGATACGCAGTATTTT
TRBV28	.	.	TRBJ2-3	CASSTPGEGTDTQYF	TGTGCCAGCTCCACGCCCGGGGAGGGCACAGATACGCAGTATTTT
TRBV7-6	.	TRBD1	TRBJ2-5	CASSTRQGATETQYF	TGTGCCAGCAGCACACGACAGGGGGCTACCGAGACCCAGTACTTC
TRBV6-5	once	.	TRBJ1-3	CASSYGTSGNTIYF	TGTGCCAGCAGTTACGGTACCTCTGGAAACACCATATATTTT
TRBV14	once	.	TRBJ2-7	CASSPRYPPTKREQYF	TGTGCCAGCAGCCCGCGCTACCCCCCTACTAAACGCGAGCAGTACTTC
TRBV7-9	.	TRBD1	TRBJ2-2	CASSTGGTGIPGELFF	TGTGCCAGCAGCACGGGTGGGACAGGGATTCCCGGGGAGCTGTTTTTT
TRBV9	once	.	TRBJ1-1	CASSVGDSGRMNTEAFF	TGTGCCAGCAGCGTAGGCGACAGTGGGCGAATGAACACTGAAGCTTTCTTT
TRBV2	.	.	TRBJ1-1	CASSEPATEAFF	TGTGCCAGCAGTGAACCCGCCACTGAAGCTTTCTTT
TRBV5-6	.	.	TRBJ1-3	CASSLANSRGNTIYF	TGTGCCAGCAGCTTGGCCAATAGCAGGGGAAACACCATATATTTT
TRBV18	.	.	TRBJ1-1	CASSPPGDTEAFF	TGTGCCAGCTCACCACCGGGAGACACTGAAGCTTTCTTT
TRBV7-2	.	TRBD2	TRBJ2-7	CASSLVGGGLAGGHEQYF	TGTGCCAGCAGCTTAGTTGGGGGGGGACTAGCGGGAGGTCACGAGCAGTACTTC
TRBV7-9	.	.	TRBJ1-4	CASSSGTATNEKLFF	TGTGCCAGCAGCTCGGGGACTGCAACTAATGAAAAACTGTTTTTT
TRBV10-3	.	TRBD2	TRBJ2-7	CAISDTTSGNLYEQYF	TGTGCCATCAGTGACACGACTAGCGGGAACCTCTACGAGCAGTACTTC
TRBV6-1	.	.	TRBJ1-1	CATRPPGVLTEAFF	TGTGCCACCAGACCGCCGGGGGTGCTCACTGAAGCTTTCTTT
TRBV27	.	.	TRBJ2-2	CASSLGGAGELFF	TGTGCCAGCAGTTTGGGCGGAGCCGGGGAGCTGTTTTTT
TRBV6-5	.	.	TRBJ2-3	CASSPQLYFTDTQYF	TGTGCCAGCAGTCCGCAGTTGTATTTCACAGATACGCAGTATTTT
TRBV5-4	.	TRBD1	TRBJ2-7	CASGDRGFYEQYF	TGTGCCAGCGGGGACAGGGGGTTCTACGAGCAGTACTTC
TRBV13	.	.	TRBJ2-7	CASSPSGEADYEQYF	TGTGCCAGCAGCCCCTCCGGGGAGGCGGACTACGAGCAGTACTTC
TRBV7-9	.	.	TRBJ1-2	CASARGAGYTF	TGTGCCAGCGCCCGGGGGGCTGGCTACACCTTC
TRBV14	.	.	TRBJ2-1	CASSPIDGSSYNEQFF	TGTGCCAGCAGCCCAATTGACGGGAGCTCCTACAATGAGCAGTTCTTC
TRBV7-9	.	.	TRBJ1-2	CASSLASRNYGYTF	TGTGCCAGCAGCTTAGCTAGCAGAAACTATGGCTACACCTTC
TRBV5-4	.	TRBD1	TRBJ2-7	CASSSRTGTGYEQYF	TGTGCCAGCAGCTCGAGGACAGGGACAGGCTACGAGCAGTACTTC
TRBV6-1	.	.	TRBJ2-7	CASSEEGRNVYEQYF	TGTGCCAGCAGTGAAGAGGGGAGGAATGTCTACGAGCAGTACTTC
TRBV27	once	TRBD2	TRBJ2-1	CASSLRTSWEQFF	TGTGCCAGCAGTCTTAGGACTAGCTGGGAGCAGTTCTTC
TRBV19	once	TRBD2	TRBJ2-2	CASSIGSGSTGELFF	TGTGCCAGTAGTATAGGTAGCGGGAGTACCGGGGAGCTGTTTTTT
TRBV19	.	TRBD2	TRBJ2-7	CASSTPVAGANEQYF	TGTGCCAGTAGTACCCCGGTAGCGGGGGCAAACGAGCAGTACTTC
TRBV5-4	once	.	TRBJ2-7	CASSLGTSTYEQYF	TGTGCCAGCAGCTTGGGTACAAGTACCTACGAGCAGTACTTC
TRBV11-2	.	TRBD1	TRBJ2-7	CASRPRDRVYEQYF	TGTGCCAGCAGACCCCGGGACAGGGTCTACGAGCAGTACTTC
TRBV19	.	.	TRBJ2-7	CASSVGPGPYEQYF	TGTGCCAGTAGTGTGGGACCGGGACCCTACGAGCAGTACTTC
TRBV28	few	.	TRBJ1-1	CASSFGITEAFF	TGTGCCAGCAGTTTCGGGATAACTGAAGCTTTCTTT
TRBV5-6	.	.	TRBJ2-7	CASSFGAGTYEQYF	.
TRBV28	.	TRBD2	TRBJ2-1	CASSPTSGRTINEQFF	TGTGCCAGCAGCCCCACTAGCGGGAGGACTATCAATGAGCAGTTCTTC
TRBV27	.	TRBD2	TRBJ2-7	CASSPPGLAAMYEQYF	TGTGCCAGCAGTCCTCCGGGACTAGCGGCTATGTACGAGCAGTACTTC
TRBV29-1	.	.	TRBJ2-1	CSVEELAVSYNEQFF	TGCAGCGTTGAAGAGCTAGCTGTATCCTACAATGAGCAGTTCTTC
TRBV28	.	.	TRBJ2-7	CASSIGRDGTYEQYF	TGTGCCAGCAGCATAGGTCGGGACGGAACCTACGAGCAGTACTTC
TRBV7-9	once	TRBD1	TRBJ2-7	CASSFSPGRGQREQYF	TGTGCCAGCAGCTTCTCCCCGGGCAGGGGGCAAAGGGAGCAGTACTTC
TRBV28	.	TRBD1	TRBJ1-4	CASSQQLGQKNEKLFF	TGTGCCAGCAGTCAGCAGTTGGGACAGAAGAATGAAAAACTGTTTTTT
TRBV20-1	.	.	TRBJ1-1	CSARGGKAFF	TGCAGTGCTAGAGGTGGTAAAGCTTTCTTT
TRBV15	.	.	TRBJ2-1	CATLGPYNEQFF	TGTGCCACCCTTGGACCCTACAATGAGCAGTTCTTC
TRBV4-1	.	.	TRBJ2-7	CASSQQPGLSSYEQYF	TGCGCCAGCAGCCAGCAGCCGGGGTTAAGCTCCTACGAGCAGTACTTC
TRBV27	.	TRBD2	TRBJ2-7	CASRVAGTYEQYF	TGTGCCAGCAGGGTAGCGGGCACCTACGAGCAGTACTTC
TRBV4-1	.	TRBD1	TRBJ1-2	CASSQEGQGIIQGYTF	TGCGCCAGCAGCCAAGAGGGACAGGGGATAATCCAAGGCTACACCTTC
TRBV7-2	.	.	TRBJ2-5	CASSLDPTQYF	TGTGCCAGCAGCTTAGATCCTACCCAGTACTTC
TRBV2	.	.	TRBJ1-5	CATRRGAEGNQPQHF	TGTGCCACTCGGCGGGGGGCGGAGGGCAATCAGCCCCAGCATTTT